These 15 T cell receptor beta chains were sequenced from one sample in a study of spatial heterogeneity in lung cancer. Time point in this sample: sample taken at primary tumor resection. TCRdb analysed the 5' RACE reads with MiXCR anew, one entry per CDR3 protein. The sample includes about 3,100 distinct CDR3 sequences, 4.5% to 5% of them seen just once. The sample in question was normal lung tissue next to the tumor, obtained at surgery. The receptors come from a male donor with early-stage non-small cell lung cancer.

By its share, this clonotype is medium-sized. The chain combines TRBV20-1 with TRBJ2-2; 8 bases fit TRBD2. J was trimmed by 3 bases and V by 1 base; bases with no gene match: 4. CDR1 DFQATT and CDR2 SNEGSKA come from the germline V gene (reference sequence). CDR3 size: 15 residues. CDR3 region: CSARVGAGDTGELFF. Written as DNA, the CDR3 is TGCAGTGCTAGAGTTGGAGCGGGAGACACCGGGGAGCTGTTTTTT.

At least ten counts were recorded for this clonotype. The chain carries TRBV4-1 and TRBJ1-4; D gene unclear. The V gene's germline CDR1 is MGHRA and CDR2 YSYEKL. CDR3 length: 14 residues. V lost 4 bases, J lost 10 bases, and 16 bases lay in between. DNA for the CDR3: TGCGCCAGCAGCCCAGTCGGAGAGGCCTCAAAACTGTTTTTT. Amino acids: CASSPVGEASKLFF.

This clonotype counts as medium-sized. The V call is TRBV28, the J call TRBJ1-3; TRBD1 agrees at 8 bases. Germline trimming cut 2 bases from V and 0 bases from J; bases unmatched to any gene: 3. Germline CDR1 reads MDHEN; CDR2 reads SYDVKM. The CDR3 has 16 amino acids. The chain's CDR3 is CASSLRGQASGNTIYF. For the CDR3, the DNA is TGTGCCAGCAGTTTAAGGGGACAGGCCTCTGGAAACACCATATATTTT.

This clonotype appeared many times. The gene calls are TRBV7-2 and TRBJ2-7; D perhaps matches TRBD1 (5 bases). CDR1 SGHTA and CDR2 FQGNSA come from the germline V gene. The length of the CDR3 is 15 residues. Trimming stripped 1 base from V and 2 bases from J, with 12 bases between. The CDR3 here is CASSLDGDSPYEQYF. CDR3 coding DNA: TGTGCCAGCAGCTTAGATGGTGACAGTCCCTACGAGCAGTACTTC.

This clonotype counts as medium-sized. This sequence joins TRBV7-2 and TRBJ2-4; D call uncertain. The V end lost 5 bases, the J end lost 4 bases, and 12 bases lay between the germline ends. CDR1 SGHTA and CDR2 FQGNSA come from the germline V gene. There are 14 residues in the CDR3. The CDR3 sequence is CASSPSASKNIQYF. The CDR3 nucleotides read TGTGCCAGCAGCCCCTCGGCGAGTAAAAACATTCAGTACTTC.

The chain uses TRBV28 and TRBJ1-4; no reliable D call. Germline V gene sequence: CDR1 MDHEN, CDR2 SYDVKM. Trimming cost V 1 base and J 8 bases, with 11 bases left between them. This CDR3 region has 14 residues. The CDR3 protein is CASSLSRGLEKLFF. The CDR3 DNA is TGTGCCAGCAGTTTATCACGAGGCTTGGAAAAACTGTTTTTT.

This clonotype turned up a few times. The J gene is TRBJ2-7, the V gene TRBV20-1; the D gene is possibly TRBD2 (5 bases). In germline, CDR1 is DFQATT, CDR2 SNEGSKA (reference sequence). Trimming pared 6 bases from V and 3 bases from J, leaving 15 bases between. The CDR3 runs 13 residues. Written as DNA, the CDR3 is TGCAGTGCCCCTTCGGGGAGAGGCTACGAGCAGTACTTC. The encoded protein is CSAPSGRGYEQYF.

Judged by abundance, this clonotype is medium-sized. CDR3 in DNA: TGTGCCTGGAGCCAGGGGACGAACACTGAAGCTTTCTTT. As protein: CAWSQGTNTEAFF. The chain couples TRBV30 to TRBJ1-1, with a tentative D call TRBD1 (6 bases). Trimming left V 3 bases short and J 1 base short, with 9 bases between. Germline lookup yields CDR1 GTSNPN and CDR2 SVGIG (reference sequence). The length of the CDR3 is 13 residues.

The chain recombines TRBV5-1 with TRBJ2-2, with 8 bases fitting TRBD1. V was pared by 4 bases and J by 4 bases, with 6 bases of the junction left unmatched. CDR1 and CDR2 from the germline V gene are SGHRS and YFSETQ. The CDR3 consists of 15 residues. The CDR3, as DNA: TGCGCCAGCAGCGCCGGGACAGGCCTCACCGGGGAGCTGTTTTTT. Its protein is CASSAGTGLTGELFF.

Sample share makes this clonotype medium-sized (0.01 to 0.1%). The V and J genes are TRBV5-4 and TRBJ2-5, with D possibly matching TRBD2 (6 bases). The CDR3 spans 13 residues. The germline V gene encodes CDR1 SGHNT and CDR2 YYREEE (reference sequence). The V end lost 7 bases, the J end lost 0 bases, and 10 bases lay between the germline ends. CDR3 sequence: CASAAGYQETQYF. The CDR3 nucleotides read TGTGCCAGCGCTGCGGGGTACCAAGAGACCCAGTACTTC.

This clonotype was seen many times. The J gene is TRBJ1-6, the V gene TRBV20-1; D ambiguous. This CDR3 region has 13 residues. The V gene's germline CDR1 is DFQATT and CDR2 SNEGSKA (reference sequence). V lost 4 bases to trimming and J lost 2 bases, with 6 bases between them. DNA of the CDR3: TGCAGTGCTATCCGGGCCTATAATTCACCCCTCCACTTT. Translating it yields CSAIRAYNSPLHF.

This clonotype showed up many times. This sequence joins TRBV12-3 or TRBV12-4 and TRBJ1-5; 10 nucleotides match TRBD1. The CDR3 runs 14 residues. The ends lost 5 bases at V and 8 bases at J; junction bases unmatched: 6. This CDR3 is CASSARQGAKPQHF. CDR3 nucleotides: TGTGCCAGCAGTGCAAGACAGGGGGCGAAGCCCCAGCATTTT.

Many counts were recorded for this clonotype. The chain links TRBV7-9 to TRBJ2-7; no definite D call. V was pared by 2 bases and J by 5 bases, with 4 bases between. Germline CDR1 and CDR2: SEHNR and FQNEAQ (reference sequence). The length of the CDR3 is 11 residues. The CDR3 sequence: CASSLSHEQYF. In nucleotides, the CDR3 is TGTGCCAGCAGCTTATCGCACGAGCAGTACTTC.

By frequency in the sample, this clonotype is medium-sized. The rearrangement uses TRBV10-3 and TRBJ2-1; 12 positions agree with TRBD2. The CDR3 runs to 13 residues. The germline gives CDR1 ENHRY, CDR2 SYGVKD. In nucleotides, the CDR3 is TGTGGGACCGGACTAGCGGGGAACAATGAGCAGTTCTTC. Translating gives CGTGLAGNNEQFF.

This clonotype was recorded a few times. This chain joins TRBV18 and TRBJ1-4; D call uncertain. CDR1 and CDR2 from the germline V gene are KGHSH and LQKENI. The CDR3 is 18 amino acids. Trimming removed 2 bases from V and 0 bases from J, with 16 bases in between. For the CDR3, the DNA is TGTGCCAGCTCACCAGAAGGACGGCTACCGGCAACTAATGAAAAACTGTTTTTT. Amino acid sequence: CASSPEGRLPATNEKLFF.